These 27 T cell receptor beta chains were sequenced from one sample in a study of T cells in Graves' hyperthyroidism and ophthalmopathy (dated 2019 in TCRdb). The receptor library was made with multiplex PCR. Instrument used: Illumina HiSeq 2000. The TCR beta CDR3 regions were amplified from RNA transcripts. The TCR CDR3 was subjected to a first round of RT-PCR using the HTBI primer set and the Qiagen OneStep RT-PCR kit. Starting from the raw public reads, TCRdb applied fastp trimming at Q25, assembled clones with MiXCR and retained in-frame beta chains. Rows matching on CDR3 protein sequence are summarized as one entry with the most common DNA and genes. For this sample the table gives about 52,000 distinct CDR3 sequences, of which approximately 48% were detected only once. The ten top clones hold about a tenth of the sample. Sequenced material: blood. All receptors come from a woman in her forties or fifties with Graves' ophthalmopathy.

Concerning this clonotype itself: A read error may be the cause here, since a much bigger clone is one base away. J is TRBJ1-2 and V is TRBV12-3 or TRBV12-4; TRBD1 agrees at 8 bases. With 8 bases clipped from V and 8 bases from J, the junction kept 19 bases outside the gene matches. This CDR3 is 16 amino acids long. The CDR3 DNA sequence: TGTGCCAGCTCGGGACGAACCGCGGGACAGGCTGAGGGCTACACCTTC. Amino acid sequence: CASSGRTAGQAEGYTF.

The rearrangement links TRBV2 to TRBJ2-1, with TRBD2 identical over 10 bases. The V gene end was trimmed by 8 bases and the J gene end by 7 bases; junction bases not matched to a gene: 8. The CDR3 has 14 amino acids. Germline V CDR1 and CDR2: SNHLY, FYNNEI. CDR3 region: CASDLAGERNEQFF. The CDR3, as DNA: TGTGCCAGCGACCTAGCGGGAGAGCGTAATGAGCAGTTCTTC.

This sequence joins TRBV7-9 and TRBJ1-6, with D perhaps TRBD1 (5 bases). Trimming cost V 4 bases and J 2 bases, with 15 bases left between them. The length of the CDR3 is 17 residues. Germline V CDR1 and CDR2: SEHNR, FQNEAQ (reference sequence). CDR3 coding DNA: TGTGCCAGCAGCTCCACGGTTTTGGGACCCTATAATTCACCCCTCCACTTT. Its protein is CASSSTVLGPYNSPLHF.

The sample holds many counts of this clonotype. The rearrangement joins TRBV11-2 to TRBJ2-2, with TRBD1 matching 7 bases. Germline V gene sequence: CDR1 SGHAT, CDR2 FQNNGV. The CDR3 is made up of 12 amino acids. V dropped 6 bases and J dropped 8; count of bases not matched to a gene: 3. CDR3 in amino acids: CASRQGRGELFF. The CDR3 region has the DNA TGTGCCAGCAGACAGGGGAGAGGGGAGCTGTTTTTT.

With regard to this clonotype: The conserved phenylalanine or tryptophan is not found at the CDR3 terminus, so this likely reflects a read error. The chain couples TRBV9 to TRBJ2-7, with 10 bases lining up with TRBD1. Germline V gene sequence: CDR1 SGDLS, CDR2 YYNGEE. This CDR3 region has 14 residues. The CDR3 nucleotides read TGTGTCAGCAGCCCTGGACAGGGGGCCTACGAGCAGTACCTC. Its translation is CVSSPGQGAYEQYL.

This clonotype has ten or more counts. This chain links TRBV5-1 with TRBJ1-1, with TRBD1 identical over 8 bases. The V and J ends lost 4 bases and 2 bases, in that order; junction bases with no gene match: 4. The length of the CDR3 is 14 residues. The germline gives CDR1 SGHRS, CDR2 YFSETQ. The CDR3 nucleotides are TGCGCCAGCAGCGGGGGACAGGCCAACACTGAAGCTTTCTTT. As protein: CASSGGQANTEAFF.

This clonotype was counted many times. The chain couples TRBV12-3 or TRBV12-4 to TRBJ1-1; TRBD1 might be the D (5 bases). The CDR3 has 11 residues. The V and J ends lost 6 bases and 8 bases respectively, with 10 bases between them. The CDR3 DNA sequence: TGTGCCAGCAGGTTACAGGAGGAAGCTTTCTTT. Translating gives CASRLQEEAFF.

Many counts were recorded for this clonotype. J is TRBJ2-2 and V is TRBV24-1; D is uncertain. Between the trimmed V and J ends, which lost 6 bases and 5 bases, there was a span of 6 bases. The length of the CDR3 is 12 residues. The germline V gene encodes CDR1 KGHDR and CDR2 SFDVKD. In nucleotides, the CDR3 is TGTGCCACCAGTTCGGAAACCGGGGAGCTGTTTTTT. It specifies CATSSETGELFF.

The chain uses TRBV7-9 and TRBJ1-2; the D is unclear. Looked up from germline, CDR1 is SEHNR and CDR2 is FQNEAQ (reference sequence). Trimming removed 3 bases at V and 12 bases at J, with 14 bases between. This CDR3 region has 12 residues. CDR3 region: CASSLGITGNTF. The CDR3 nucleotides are TGTGCCAGCAGCTTGGGAATTACTGGAAACACCTTC.

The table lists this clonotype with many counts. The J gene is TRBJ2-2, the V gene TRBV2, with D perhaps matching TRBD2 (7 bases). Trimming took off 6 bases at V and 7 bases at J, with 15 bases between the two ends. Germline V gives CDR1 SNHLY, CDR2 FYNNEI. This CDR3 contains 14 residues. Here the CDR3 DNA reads TGTGCCAGCAGGGAGGGGGGGGGCGTCGGGGAGCTGTTTTTT. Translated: CASREGGGVGELFF.

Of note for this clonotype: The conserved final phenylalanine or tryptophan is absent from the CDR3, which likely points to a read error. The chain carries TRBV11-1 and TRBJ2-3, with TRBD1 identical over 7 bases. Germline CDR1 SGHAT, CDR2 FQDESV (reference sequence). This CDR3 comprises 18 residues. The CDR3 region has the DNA TGTGCCAGCAGCTCAAGAGGTTCGGAGACAGGGAGCACGGATACGCAGTATCTT. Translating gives CASSSRGSETGSTDTQYL.

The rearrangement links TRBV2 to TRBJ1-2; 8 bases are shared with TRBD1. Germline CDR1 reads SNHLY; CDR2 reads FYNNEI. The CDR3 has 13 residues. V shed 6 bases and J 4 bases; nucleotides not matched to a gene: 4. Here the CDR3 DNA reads TGTGCCAGCAGGGGGACAGGTACCTATGGCTACACCTTC. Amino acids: CASRGTGTYGYTF.

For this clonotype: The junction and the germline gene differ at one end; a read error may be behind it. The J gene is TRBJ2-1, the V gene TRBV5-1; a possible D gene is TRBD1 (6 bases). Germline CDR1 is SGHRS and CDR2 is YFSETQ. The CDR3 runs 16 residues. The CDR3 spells CASSYRDTSIYNEQLF. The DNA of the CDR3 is TGCGCCAGCAGCTACCGGGACACCTCGATATACAATGAGCAGCTCTTC.

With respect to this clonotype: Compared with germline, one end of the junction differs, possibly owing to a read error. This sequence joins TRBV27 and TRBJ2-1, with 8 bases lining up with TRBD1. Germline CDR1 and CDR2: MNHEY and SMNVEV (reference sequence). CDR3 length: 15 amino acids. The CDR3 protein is CASRPGQGIPNEQLF. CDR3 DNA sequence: TGTGCCAGCCGCCCCGGACAGGGCATCCCGAATGAGCAGCTCTTC.

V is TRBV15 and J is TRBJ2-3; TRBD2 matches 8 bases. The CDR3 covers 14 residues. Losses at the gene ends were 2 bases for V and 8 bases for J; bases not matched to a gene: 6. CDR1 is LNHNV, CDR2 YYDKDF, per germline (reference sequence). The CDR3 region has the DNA TGTGCCACCAGCAGACAACTAGCGGCCCGTACGCAGTATTTT. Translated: CATSRQLAARTQYF.

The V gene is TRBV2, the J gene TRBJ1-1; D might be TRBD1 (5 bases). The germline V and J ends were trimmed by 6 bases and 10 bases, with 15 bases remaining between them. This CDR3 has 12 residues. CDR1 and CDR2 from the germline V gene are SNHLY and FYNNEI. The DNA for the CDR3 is TGTGCCAGCAGGCAGGGTATCACGGGAGCTTTCTTT. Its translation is CASRQGITGAFF.

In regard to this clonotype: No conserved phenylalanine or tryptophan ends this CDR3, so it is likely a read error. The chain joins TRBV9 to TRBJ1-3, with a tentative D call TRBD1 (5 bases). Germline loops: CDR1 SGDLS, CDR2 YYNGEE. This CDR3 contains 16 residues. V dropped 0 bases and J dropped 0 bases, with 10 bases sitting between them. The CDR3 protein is CASSVDLGTSGNTIYL. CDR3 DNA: TGTGCCAGCAGCGTAGATTTGGGGACCTCTGGAAACACCATATATCTT.

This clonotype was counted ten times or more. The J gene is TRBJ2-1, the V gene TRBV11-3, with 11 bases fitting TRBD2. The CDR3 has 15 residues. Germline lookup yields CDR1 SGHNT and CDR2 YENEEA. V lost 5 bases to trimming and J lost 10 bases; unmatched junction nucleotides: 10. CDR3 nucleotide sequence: TGTGCCAGCAGCCCCCAACTAGCGGGAGTAGGGGAGCAGTTCTTC. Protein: CASSPQLAGVGEQFF.

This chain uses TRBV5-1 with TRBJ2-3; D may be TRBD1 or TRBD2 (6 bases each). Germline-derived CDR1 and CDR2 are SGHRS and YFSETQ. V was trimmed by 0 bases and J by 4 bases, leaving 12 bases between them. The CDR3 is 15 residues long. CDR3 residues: CASSLEGGRADTQYF. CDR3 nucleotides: TGCGCCAGCAGCTTGGAAGGGGGGCGGGCAGATACGCAGTATTTT.

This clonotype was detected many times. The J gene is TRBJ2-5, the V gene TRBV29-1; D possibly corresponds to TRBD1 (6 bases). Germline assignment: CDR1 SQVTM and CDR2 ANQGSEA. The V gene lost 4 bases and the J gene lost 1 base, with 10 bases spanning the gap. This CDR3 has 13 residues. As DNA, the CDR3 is TGCAGCGTTGCGGTGACAGGCCAAGAGACCCAGTACTTC. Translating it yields CSVAVTGQETQYF.

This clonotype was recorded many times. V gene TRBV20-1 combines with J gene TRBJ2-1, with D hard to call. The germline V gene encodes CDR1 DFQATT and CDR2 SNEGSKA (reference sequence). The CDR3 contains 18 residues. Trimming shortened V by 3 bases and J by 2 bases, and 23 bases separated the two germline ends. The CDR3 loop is CSASGLVGGKTPYNEQFF. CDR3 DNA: TGCAGTGCTAGCGGGTTGGTCGGCGGAAAGACCCCCTACAATGAGCAGTTCTTC.

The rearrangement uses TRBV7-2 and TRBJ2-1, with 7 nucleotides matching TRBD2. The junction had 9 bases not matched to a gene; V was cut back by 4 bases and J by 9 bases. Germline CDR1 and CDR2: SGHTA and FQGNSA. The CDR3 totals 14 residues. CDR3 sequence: CASSSLLANGEQFF. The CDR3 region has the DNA TGTGCCAGCAGCTCACTACTAGCGAATGGTGAGCAGTTCTTC. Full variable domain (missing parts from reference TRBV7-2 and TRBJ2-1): GAGVSQSPSNKVTEKGKDVELRCDPISGHTALYWYRQSLGQGLEFLIYFQGNSAPDKSGLPSDRFSAERTGGSVSTLTIQRTQQEDSAVYLCASSSLLANGEQFFGPGTRLTVL.

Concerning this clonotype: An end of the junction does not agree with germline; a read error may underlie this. CDR3 DNA sequence: TGTGCCAGCAGCCCCGGAAATTTCGACACGGAAGCTTTCTTT. As protein: CASSPGNFDTEAFF. V gene TRBV6-2 or TRBV6-3 combines with J gene TRBJ1-1; D gene uncertain. CDR1 MNHEY and CDR2 SVGEGT come from the germline V gene. This CDR3 spans 14 amino acids.

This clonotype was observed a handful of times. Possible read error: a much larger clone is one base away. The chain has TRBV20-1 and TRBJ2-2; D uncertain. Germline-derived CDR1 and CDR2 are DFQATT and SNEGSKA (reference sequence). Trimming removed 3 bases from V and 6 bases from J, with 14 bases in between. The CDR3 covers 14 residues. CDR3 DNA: TGCAGTGCTAGTAGTCCCACTTACGCCGGGGAGCTGTTTTTT. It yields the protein CSASSPTYAGELFF.

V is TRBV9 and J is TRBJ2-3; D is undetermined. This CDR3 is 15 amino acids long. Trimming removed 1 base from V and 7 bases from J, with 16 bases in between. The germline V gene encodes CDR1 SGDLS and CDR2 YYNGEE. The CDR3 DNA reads TGTGCCAGCAGCGTAACGCCTCAAGCCGTAAATACGCAGTATTTT. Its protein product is CASSVTPQAVNTQYF.

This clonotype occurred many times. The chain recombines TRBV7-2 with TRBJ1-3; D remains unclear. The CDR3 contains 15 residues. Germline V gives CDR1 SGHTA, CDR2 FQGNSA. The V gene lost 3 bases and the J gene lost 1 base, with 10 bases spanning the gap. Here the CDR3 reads CASSFGGASGNTIYF. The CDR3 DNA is TGTGCCAGCAGCTTCGGAGGCGCGTCTGGAAACACCATATATTTT. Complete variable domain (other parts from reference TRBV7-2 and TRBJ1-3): GAGVSQSPSNKVTEKGKDVELRCDPISGHTALYWYRQSLGQGLEFLIYFQGNSAPDKSGLPSDRFSAERTGGSVSTLTIQRTQQEDSAVYLCASSFGGASGNTIYFGEGSWLTVV.

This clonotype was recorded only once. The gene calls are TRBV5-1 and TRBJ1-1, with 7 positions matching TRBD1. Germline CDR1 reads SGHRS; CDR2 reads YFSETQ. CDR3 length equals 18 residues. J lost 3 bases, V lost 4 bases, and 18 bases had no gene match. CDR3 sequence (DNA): TGCGCCAGCAGCACCTCAGGGGGGCTCAACTATGGCTACACTGAAGCTTTCTTT. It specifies CASSTSGGLNYGYTEAFF.